Described below is a single T cell receptor beta chain sequence and its context. Its specific antigen is unknown. Base qualities are not recorded, but no much larger clone differs from it by a single base. Separate from the roughly 700-subject first cohort, the validation cohort of 120 subjects was the group to which the donors belonged. Receptors were amplified or captured by the immunoSEQ multiplex PCR assay. The authors' pipeline ran thus. A statistical classification framework was built to diagnose cytomegalovirus status from the catalog of TCR beta chain sequences. TCRdb stores this immuneACCESS table with in-frame sequences only. Part of the clones is absent; in the studies checked, under half of the shortfall reflects unresolved V genes, and no reason is known for the rest. For V, J and clone size, that table is used; D and trimming come from the DNA. The sample includes 130,000 to 150,000 clones, with about 91% observed a single time. The ten largest clones capture less than 5.5% of the sample.

These data belong to a study of cytomegalovirus exposure and HLA in healthy donors (dated by TCRdb to 2017 to 2019). Background on the whole study: A later analysis indicated that the 90 to 150 validation repertoires were generated on the platform also employed for the 720 or so repertoires of the first cohort. The study was designed to test whether signatures of past pathogen exposure could be identified by cataloging public T cell receptors. Besides the first cohort of under 700 subjects, a separate validation cohort made up of 120 or so different subjects was used. To predict cytomegalovirus infection status, the study brought together high-throughput TCR immunosequencing, statistical association of individual TCRs with disease status, and machine learning.

Paper-wide results and their limitations: The study listed approximately 150 TCR beta chains as associated with cytomegalovirus. The classifier was reported to diagnose cytomegalovirus status with high specificity and sensitivity in both the original cohort and the validation cohort. It was suggested by the authors that the approach could potentially be generalized to other disease states and immunological phenotypes. In a later analysis, TCRs clustered in the first cohort were found to also tend to co-occur in the roughly 120 validation repertoires, with 85% to 95% of cluster scores above 0. Three of the identified cytomegalovirus-associated TCR beta chains were confirmed in vitro to be specific for cytomegalovirus antigens. The validation cohort had no HLA typing available for a later analysis, so co-occurrence within that cohort was assessed over all 120 repertoires. Most TCR sequences were seen in very few donors, while some public TCRs were found in many individuals.

CDR1 and CDR2 (SGHTA, FQGNSA) derive from the germline V gene. Its CDR3 holds 14 amino acids, cysteine through phenylalanine. CDR3 DNA is the only sequence kept; it has 42 bases, read in frame from the first base. V is clipped by 6 bases and J by 8 bases, and the sequence between their germline boundaries is 16 bases long. The receptor's source is a man between 18 and 29 years old in good health and CMV-seropositive. Recombination connected TRBV7-2 to TRBJ1-4, with a tentative D gene TRBD1 over 5 matching bases. Source material: PBMCs. In nucleotides, the sequence is TGTGCCAGCAGTTACCCGGGACTCTCAGAAAAACTGTTTTTT. It translates to CASSYPGLSEKLFF.